The 3 T cell receptor beta chains below come from one sample, sequenced in a study of blood T cells in healthy people across ages. Combining a sample-barcoded 5' primer with a J-beta primer mix, a second PCR ran for roughly 6 to 12 cycles. MiXCR, applied by TCRdb to the 5' RACE reads, yields one record per CDR3 protein. The sample records 1.5 million to 2 million distinct CDR3 sequences, about 49% being singletons. The material sequenced was blood. Source of these receptors: a woman in her 40s in good health.

In its sample, this clonotype was seen a few times. The chain couples TRBV7-2 to TRBJ1-2, with a possible D match to TRBD1 (6 bases). Germline loops: CDR1 SGHTA, CDR2 FQGNSA. V gave up 5 bases and J gave up 1 base, with 14 bases separating them. The length of the CDR3 is 15 residues. Here the CDR3 reads CASSLRTVVNYGYTF. CDR3 coding DNA: TGTGCCAGCAGCCTGAGGACAGTAGTTAACTATGGCTACACCTTC.

In this sample, this clonotype turned up a few times. This rearrangement joins TRBV6-1 to TRBJ1-5; D ambiguous. CDR1 and CDR2 (germline): MNHNS, SASEGT. V was pared by 3 bases and J by 6 bases, with 3 bases between. The CDR3 sequence is 11 residues long. CDR3 residues: CASSDVQPQHF. The CDR3 region has the DNA TGTGCCAGCAGTGACGTTCAGCCCCAGCATTTT.

This clonotype was recorded a few times. V is TRBV5-1 and J is TRBJ2-1, with D uncertain. The germline CDR1 and CDR2 sequences are SGHRS and YFSETQ. Trimming stripped 1 base from V and 0 bases from J, with 8 bases between. The CDR3 has 15 residues. The CDR3 is CASSLFPSSYNEQFF. The CDR3 DNA reads as TGCGCCAGCAGCTTGTTTCCGAGCTCCTACAATGAGCAGTTCTTC.